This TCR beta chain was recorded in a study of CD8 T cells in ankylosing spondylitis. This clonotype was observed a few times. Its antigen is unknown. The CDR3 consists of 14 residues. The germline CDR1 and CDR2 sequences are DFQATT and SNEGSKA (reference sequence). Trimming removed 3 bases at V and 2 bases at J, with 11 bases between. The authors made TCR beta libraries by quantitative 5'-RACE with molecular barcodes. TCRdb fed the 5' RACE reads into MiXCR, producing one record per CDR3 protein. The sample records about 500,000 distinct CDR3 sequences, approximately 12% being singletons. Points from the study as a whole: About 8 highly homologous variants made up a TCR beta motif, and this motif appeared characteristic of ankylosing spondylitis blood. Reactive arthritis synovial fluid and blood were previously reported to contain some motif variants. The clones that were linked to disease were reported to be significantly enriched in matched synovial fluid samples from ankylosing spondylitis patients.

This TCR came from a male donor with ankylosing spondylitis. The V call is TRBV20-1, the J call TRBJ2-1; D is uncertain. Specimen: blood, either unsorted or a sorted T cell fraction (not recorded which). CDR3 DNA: TGCAGTGCTAGCACCGCAGGTACCTACAATGAGCAGTTCTTC. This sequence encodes CSASTAGTYNEQFF.